These T cell receptor beta chains were read from a single sample in a study of T cells in Graves' hyperthyroidism and ophthalmopathy. TCRdb re-called the multiplex PCR reads with MiXCR, one entry per CDR3 protein. The repertoire has about 350,000 distinct CDR3 sequences, over 15% of them found once; the top ten carry around a sixth. The sequenced sample consisted of blood. The receptors stem from a woman in her thirties or forties with Graves' ophthalmopathy. Both conserved end residues are part of each CDR3. The D gene is left open where the match is weak. The size entry is marked missing in some rows and otherwise reads once, few, many or a size class.

D	V	length	J	size	DNA	CDR3
TRBD1	TRBV7-3	14	TRBJ2-7	many	TGTGCCAGCAGCTCGACAGGGAGTTGGCACGAGCAGTACTTC	CASSSTGSWHEQYF
NA	TRBV5-1	16	TRBJ2-1	NA	TGCGCCAGCAGCTTGGGTGTTAGCGGAGCCTACAATGAGCAGTTCTTC	CASSLGVSGAYNEQFF
NA	TRBV6-2/TRBV6-3	14	TRBJ1-1	once	TGTGCCAGCAGCTATCGGGTGGGGGACACTGAAGCTTTCTTT	CASSYRVGDTEAFF
NA	TRBV7-2	13	TRBJ2-2	many	TGTGCCAGCAGCACAAGCTTGGGCGGGGAGCTGTTTTTT	CASSTSLGGELFF
NA	TRBV6-5	17	TRBJ1-6	many	TGTGCCAGCAGTCCACTTACAGGGTCCCCTTGGAATTCACCCCTCCACTTT	CASSPLTGSPWNSPLHF
NA	TRBV6-1	12	TRBJ2-7	few	TGTGCCAGCAGTCCCGATATCTACGAGCAGTACTTC	CASSPDIYEQYF
NA	TRBV20-1	15	TRBJ2-7	many	TGCAGTGCCCGGGGGGCGGGAGAGTTGGCATACGAGCAGTACTTC	CSARGAGELAYEQYF
NA	TRBV28	13	TRBJ1-5	many	TGTGCCAGCAGCTTCGTTACCCATCAGCCCCAGCATTTT	CASSFVTHQPQHF
NA	TRBV15	17	TRBJ1-5	many	TGTGCCACCAGCCTAAGAAAATCCGGGACACATAATCAGCCCCAGCATTTT	CATSLRKSGTHNQPQHF
TRBD1	TRBV29-1	14	TRBJ1-2	many	TGCAGCGTTGGCGGAGGGGGCGCCTCCTATGGCTACACCTTC	CSVGGGGASYGYTF
TRBD1	TRBV15	16	TRBJ2-4	many	TGTGCCACCAGCAGCGAGACAGGGATTGGCAAAAACATTCAGTACTTC	CATSSETGIGKNIQYF
NA	TRBV7-2	14	TRBJ2-7	few	TGTGCCAGCAGCTTATTCCCCGGAACCTACGAGCAGTACTTC	CASSLFPGTYEQYF
NA	TRBV28	13	TRBJ1-1	many	TGTGCCAGCATTCAGACCGGAGTAATTGAAGCTTTCTTT	CASIQTGVIEAFF
NA	TRBV18	16	TRBJ2-2	NA	TGTGCCAGCTCACCACACGGGACGTCGAACACCGGGGAGCTGTTTTTT	CASSPHGTSNTGELFF
NA	TRBV6-5	15	TRBJ1-1	many	TGTGCCAGCAGTTACTCGAGAGCTGCCAGCACGGGTGCTTTCTTT	CASSYSRAASTGAFF
TRBD2	TRBV20-1	14	TRBJ2-5	many	TGCAGTGCCGGGGGGGCCACGGCGGGGGAGACCCAGTACTTC	CSAGGATAGETQYF
NA	TRBV24-1	13	TRBJ2-7	many	TGTGCCACCAGTGATTTTTCGGGGCGGGAGCAGTACTTC	CATSDFSGREQYF
NA	TRBV6-5	16	TRBJ1-2	many	TGTGCCAGCAGTTACTCCCCGAGTCCTCTCCTCTATGGCTACACCTTC	CASSYSPSPLLYGYTF
NA	TRBV12-3/TRBV12-4	15	TRBJ2-5	few	TGTGCCAGCAGTTTATGGGGGTTAGGGCAAGAGACCCAGTACTTC	CASSLWGLGQETQYF
NA	TRBV12-3/TRBV12-4	13	TRBJ1-2	many	TGTGCCAGCACCCCGACCGTTTTCTATGGCTACACCTTC	CASTPTVFYGYTF
TRBD2	TRBV6-1	15	TRBJ2-7	many	TGTGCCAGCAGACCCCAGGCGGGAGGAGACTACGAGCAGTACTTC	CASRPQAGGDYEQYF
NA	TRBV12-3/TRBV12-4	12	TRBJ2-1	many	TGTGCCAGCAGTTTACATGGCGATGAGCAGTTCTTC	CASSLHGDEQFF
TRBD2	TRBV11-2	18	TRBJ2-5	NA	TGTGCCAGCAGCTTAAAAGTAGGGGCTAGCGGGAGCTGGGAGACCCAGTACTTC	CASSLKVGASGSWETQYF
NA	TRBV18	13	TRBJ1-5	many	TGTGCCAGCTCACCACCTGGAGGGCAGCCCCAGCATTTT	CASSPPGGQPQHF
NA	TRBV6-4	14	TRBJ2-2	NA	TGTGCCAGCAGCCGGGACCCGGGGACCGGGGAGCTGTTTTTT	CASSRDPGTGELFF
NA	TRBV6-1	13	TRBJ1-2	many	TGTGCCAGCAGAGGTTGGGGGGCCTATGGCTACACCTTC	CASRGWGAYGYTF
NA	TRBV2	13	TRBJ1-5	many	TGTGCCAGCGGTCGGGATGGGGTGCAGCCCCAGCATTTT	CASGRDGVQPQHF
NA	TRBV6-1	14	TRBJ1-1	many	TGTGCCAGCAGACCCCAACTTCCCGGGACAGAAGCTTTCTTT	CASRPQLPGTEAFF
TRBD1	TRBV6-5	14	TRBJ1-1	many	TGTGCCAGCAGTTCCTCGACAGGGTTCACTGAAGCTTTCTTT	CASSSSTGFTEAFF
NA	TRBV27	14	TRBJ2-7	NA	TGTGCCAGCAGGCCAGCCAATTTAATCTACGAGCAGTACTTC	CASRPANLIYEQYF
NA	TRBV2	15	TRBJ2-7	many	TGTGCCAGCAGTGAAGTCGGCCAGGGGGGCCACGAGCAGTACTTC	CASSEVGQGGHEQYF
NA	TRBV20-1	14	TRBJ1-1	many	TGCAGTGCTGAAAAGAATTTTAAACACACTGAAGCTTTCTTT	CSAEKNFKHTEAFF
NA	TRBV30	15	TRBJ2-1	NA	TGTGCCTGGAGTACGACCGGGACGGCCTACAATGAGCAGTTCTTC	CAWSTTGTAYNEQFF
NA	TRBV6-1	16	TRBJ1-5	many	TGTGCCAGCAGTGGGGCCCGACAGATGCAGAATCAGCCCCAGCATTTT	CASSGARQMQNQPQHF
TRBD2	TRBV30	15	TRBJ2-5	many	TGTGCCTGGAGTGGGACTAGCGGGAGTAGGGAGACCCAGTACTTC	CAWSGTSGSRETQYF
NA	TRBV30	15	TRBJ2-5	NA	TGTGCCTGGATTGAGGGACGGCGGTACCAAGAGACCCAGTACTTC	CAWIEGRRYQETQYF
NA	TRBV28	18	TRBJ2-7	many	TGTGCCAGCAGTTTCTTCAACCAGGGAGGCAGCTACCTCTACGAGCAGTACTTC	CASSFFNQGGSYLYEQYF
NA	TRBV20-1	15	TRBJ2-7	many	TGCAGTGCTCCTGGCCTCGGACGCCACTCCTACGAGCAGTACTTC	CSAPGLGRHSYEQYF
NA	TRBV20-1	12	TRBJ2-5	NA	TGCAGTGCTAGAGATCTAGGAGAGACCCAGTACTTC	CSARDLGETQYF
NA	TRBV12-3/TRBV12-4	14	TRBJ1-1	many	TGTGCCAGCACCCCCTGGGGAAAGAACACTGAAGCTTTCTTT	CASTPWGKNTEAFF
NA	TRBV7-2	13	TRBJ2-1	NA	TGTGCCAGCAGCTTGGACAGTTACAATGAGCAGTTCTTC	CASSLDSYNEQFF
NA	TRBV4-1	15	TRBJ2-7	many	TGCGCCAGCAGCCAAGGTCTAGGAAACTCCTACGAGCAGTACTTC	CASSQGLGNSYEQYF
NA	TRBV7-9	12	TRBJ2-3	NA	TGTGCCAGCAGCCCAGTCGGGGATACGCAGTATTTT	CASSPVGDTQYF
NA	TRBV12-3/TRBV12-4	14	TRBJ1-6	many	TGTGCCAGCAGTTTTGGGCAGTATAATTCACCCCTCCACTTT	CASSFGQYNSPLHF
TRBD1	TRBV15	15	TRBJ1-2	many	TGTGCCACCAGCAGAGATACAGGGGCCTTCTATGGCTACACCTTC	CATSRDTGAFYGYTF
NA	TRBV6-1	17	TRBJ2-5	many	TGTGCCAGCAGCCCGGCCACGGACAGGGAGGGTGATGGGACCCAGTACTTC	CASSPATDREGDGTQYF
NA	TRBV6-4	18	TRBJ2-2	many	TGTGCCAGCAGTGAATCGGTCCTGTACACCTTCTACACCGGGGAGCTGTTTTTT	CASSESVLYTFYTGELFF
NA	TRBV20-1	13	TRBJ2-7	many	TGCAGTGCTAGAGACGCCAGCGTCTACGAGCAGTACTTC	CSARDASVYEQYF
TRBD1	TRBV6-5	13	TRBJ2-7	many	TGTGCCAGCACTTGGACAGGGGTCGACGAGCAGTACTTC	CASTWTGVDEQYF
NA	TRBV24-1	12	TRBJ1-1	many	TGTGCCACCAGGGACCGGGACACTGAAGCTTTCTTT	CATRDRDTEAFF
TRBD1	TRBV9	17	TRBJ2-5	many	TGTGCCAGCAGCGTAGTTGGAGACAGGGGACTTCAAGAGACCCAGTACTTC	CASSVVGDRGLQETQYF
TRBD2	TRBV29-1	15	TRBJ2-7	many	TGCAGCGTGGAATTTGTGAGCGGGAGCTCCTACGAGCAGTACTTC	CSVEFVSGSSYEQYF
NA	TRBV20-1	12	TRBJ2-7	many	TGCAGTGCTATGCCCAGCTCCTACGAGCAGTACTTC	CSAMPSSYEQYF
NA	TRBV2	15	TRBJ1-1	many	TGTGCCAGCAGTGAAAGCGCCCTCCTTCTCCCTGAAGCTTTCTTT	CASSESALLLPEAFF